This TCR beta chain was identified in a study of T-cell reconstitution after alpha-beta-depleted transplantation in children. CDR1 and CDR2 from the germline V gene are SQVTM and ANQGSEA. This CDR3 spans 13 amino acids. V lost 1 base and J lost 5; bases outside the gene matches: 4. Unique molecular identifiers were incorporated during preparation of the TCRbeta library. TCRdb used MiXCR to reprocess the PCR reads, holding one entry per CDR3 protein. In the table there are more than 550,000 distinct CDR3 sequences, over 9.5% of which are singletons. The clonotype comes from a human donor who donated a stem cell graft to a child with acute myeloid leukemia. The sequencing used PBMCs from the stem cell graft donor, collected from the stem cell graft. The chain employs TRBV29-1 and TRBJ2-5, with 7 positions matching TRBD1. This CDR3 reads CSVEGLQGETQYF. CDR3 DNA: TGCAGCGTTGAAGGGTTACAGGGGGAGACCCAGTACTTC.